Below are 22 T cell receptor beta chains sequenced from a single sample in a study of T cells in Graves' hyperthyroidism and ophthalmopathy (dated by TCRdb to between 2017 and 2020). Library preparation employed multiplex PCR. TCRdb names Illumina HiSeq 2000 as the instrument used. Amplification of TCR beta CDR3 regions was carried out from RNA transcripts. A first-round RT-PCR of the TCR CDR3 used the HTBI primer set with the Qiagen OneStep RT-PCR kit. In TCRdb, the public reads were trimmed at Q25 with fastp and aligned with MiXCR, with productive beta chains retained. Here each entry gathers all rows of one CDR3 protein and keeps the most common genes and DNA. Within this sample are under 300,000 distinct CDR3 sequences, with less than 30% of them counted one time only. Around 28% of the sample is held by the ten biggest clonotypes. The sequencing input was blood. The receptor set was obtained from a man between 40 and 49 years old with Graves' hyperthyroidism that later progressed to Graves' ophthalmopathy.

V usage is TRBV30 and J usage is TRBJ1-1; weak D call: TRBD1 (5 bases). The V end lost 4 bases, the J end lost 5 bases, and 14 bases lay between the germline ends. This CDR3 comprises 13 residues. CDR1 and CDR2 from the germline V gene are GTSNPN and SVGIG (reference sequence). Here the CDR3 DNA reads TGTGCCTGGATGTTACAGGCAAGGACTGAAGCTTTCTTT. Its protein product is CAWMLQARTEAFF.

V is TRBV12-3 or TRBV12-4 and J is TRBJ1-1; D possibly corresponds to TRBD1 (5 bases). CDR3 length equals 16 residues. V lost 0 bases to trimming and J lost 4 bases, with 15 bases between them. This CDR3 reads CASSLAQGAPGTEAFF. As DNA, the CDR3 is TGTGCCAGCAGTTTAGCGCAGGGCGCCCCGGGCACTGAAGCTTTCTTT.

This clonotype was recorded many times. The CDR3, as DNA: TGTGCCAGCACCCACCGGCCTGCTTTTTCGCAGTACTTC. Translation: CASTHRPAFSQYF. The chain joins TRBV6-1 to TRBJ2-7; D remains ambiguous. Germline CDR1 is MNHNS and CDR2 is SASEGT. Trimming took 7 bases from V and 9 from J, leaving 19 bases between them. This CDR3 region has 13 residues.

The sample holds many counts of this clonotype. The V call is TRBV9, the J call TRBJ1-2, with D maybe TRBD1 (6 bases). Trimming cost V 0 bases and J 0 bases, with 12 bases left between them. From germline, CDR1 is SGDLS and CDR2 YYNGEE. The CDR3 consists of 16 residues. The CDR3: CASSVARDTANYGYTF. As DNA, the CDR3 is TGTGCCAGCAGCGTAGCGAGGGACACAGCTAACTATGGCTACACCTTC.

This clonotype was counted only a few times. The rearrangement joins TRBV7-2 to TRBJ2-5; 8 bases match TRBD2. V was clipped by 5 bases and J by 8 bases; unmatched bases: 10. CDR1 and CDR2 from the germline V gene are SGHTA and FQGNSA. CDR3 size: 14 residues. CDR3 amino acids: CASSPLWRGETQYF. Written as DNA, the CDR3 is TGTGCCAGCAGCCCTTTGTGGCGGGGGGAAACCCAGTACTTC.

This chain joins TRBV30 and TRBJ2-7, with D perhaps matching TRBD1 (5 bases). Deletions cut 0 bases from V and 5 bases from J, with 14 bases between. CDR1 is GTSNPN and CDR2 is SVGIG in the germline V gene (reference sequence). CDR3 length: 14 residues. CDR3 sequence reads: CAWSVRAGQDEQYF. As DNA, the CDR3 is TGTGCCTGGAGTGTACGGGCAGGGCAGGACGAGCAGTACTTC.

The chain employs TRBV19 and TRBJ2-5; tentatively, D is TRBD1 (6 bases). Trimming stripped 6 bases from V and 5 bases from J, with 13 bases between. The CDR3 sequence is 13 residues long. Germline V gives CDR1 LNHDA, CDR2 SQIVND (reference sequence). This chain's CDR3 is CASRGGNGETQYF. The CDR3 DNA is TGTGCCAGTAGAGGGGGAAACGGGGAGACCCAGTACTTC.

This clonotype was seen many times. The CDR3 DNA is TGTGCCAGCAGCCCCCCGACCCTGAACACTGAAGCTTTCTTT. This encodes CASSPPTLNTEAFF. V usage is TRBV3-1 and J usage is TRBJ1-1, with unresolved D. V was clipped by 4 bases and J by 0 bases, with 9 bases between them. The CDR3 totals 14 residues. Germline assignment: CDR1 LGHDT and CDR2 YNNKEL (reference sequence).

This clonotype has ten or more counts. The J gene is TRBJ1-1, the V gene TRBV6-5, with D perhaps TRBD1 (6 bases). The V gene lost 5 bases and the J gene lost 9 bases, with 10 bases spanning the gap. The CDR3 runs 11 residues. CDR1 is MNHEY, CDR2 SVGAGI, per germline. As DNA, the CDR3 is TGTGCCAGCAGTCTCGGACAGAAAGCTTTCTTT. It is translated as CASSLGQKAFF.

This clonotype was observed many times. V usage is TRBV20-1 and J usage is TRBJ2-7, with D tentatively TRBD2 (6 bases). This CDR3 has 12 residues. Germline loops: CDR1 DFQATT, CDR2 SNEGSKA (reference sequence). V lost 4 bases and J 4 bases, leaving 11 bases between the germline ends. The CDR3 DNA reads TGCAGTGCTACGGGACTCGAGTACGAGCAGTACTTC. Encoded protein: CSATGLEYEQYF.

The V gene is TRBV7-8, the J gene TRBJ2-7; D tentatively fits TRBD1 or TRBD2 (5 bases each). There are 12 residues in the CDR3. Germline-derived CDR1 and CDR2 are SGHVS and FQNEAQ. Trimming pared 5 bases from V and 9 bases from J, leaving 14 bases between. The CDR3 DNA reads TGTGCCAGCAGCGCCCAAGGGGACGCGCAGTACTTC. Protein product: CASSAQGDAQYF.

This clonotype was observed at least ten times. This chain uses TRBV19 with TRBJ1-2, with TRBD1 identical over 10 bases. V lost 6 bases, J lost 3 bases, and 13 bases stayed unmatched. The CDR3 consists of 17 residues. Germline assignment: CDR1 LNHDA and CDR2 SQIVND (reference sequence). This CDR3 is CASRLDRGRGIHYGYTF. CDR3 in DNA: TGTGCCAGTAGGCTCGACAGGGGGCGCGGGATCCACTATGGCTACACCTTC.

This clonotype was observed at least ten times. The V call is TRBV6-1, the J call TRBJ1-3; 8 bases align to TRBD1. The V gene end was trimmed by 6 bases and the J gene end by 4 bases; junction bases not matched to a gene: 8. CDR3 length equals 15 residues. The V gene's germline CDR1 is MNHNS and CDR2 SASEGT. Here the CDR3 reads CASSLTGDRGNTIYF. The CDR3, as DNA: TGTGCCAGCAGCCTGACCGGGGACAGGGGAAACACCATATATTTT.

This clonotype was recorded many times. The chain links TRBV7-9 to TRBJ1-1; maybe TRBD1 (6 bases). This CDR3 contains 12 residues. Trimming stripped 5 bases from V and 9 bases from J, with 13 bases between. Germline values: CDR1 SEHNR, CDR2 FQNEAQ (reference sequence). The CDR3 coding sequence is TGTGCCAGCAGCCATAACAGGGAGAAAGCTTTCTTT. Its translation: CASSHNREKAFF. The complete variable domain, with remaining parts taken from reference TRBV7-9 and TRBJ1-1, reads DTGVSQNPRHKITKRGQNVTFRCDPISEHNRLYWYRQTLGQGPEFLTYFQNEAQLEKSRLLSDRFSAERPKGSFSTLEIQRTEQGDSAMYLCASSHNREKAFFGQGTRLTVV.

This clonotype was counted at least ten times. The chain links TRBV19 to TRBJ1-1; D possibly corresponds to TRBD1 (5 bases). Germline V gene data show CDR1 as LNHDA and CDR2 as SQIVND (reference sequence). The CDR3 is 13 residues long. The V end was cut by 1 base, the J end by 7 bases, with 10 bases between. CDR3 loop: CASSIGRENEAFF. In DNA, the CDR3 is TGTGCCAGTAGTATAGGCAGGGAAAATGAAGCTTTCTTT.

This clonotype was detected many times. V gene TRBV9 combines with J gene TRBJ1-3, with TRBD1 as a possible D gene (5 bases). Germline CDR1 and CDR2: SGDLS and YYNGEE. The CDR3 runs to 17 residues. Trimming cost V 4 bases and J 0 bases, with 17 bases left between them. The DNA for the CDR3 is TGTGCCAGCAGCTCGGGACCGACTAGGAACTCTGGAAACACCATATATTTT. This sequence encodes CASSSGPTRNSGNTIYF.

This clonotype was recorded many times. V gene TRBV12-3 or TRBV12-4 combines with J gene TRBJ1-5; D gene ambiguous. Trimming left V 6 bases short and J 0 bases short, with 9 bases between. The length of the CDR3 is 14 residues. Here the CDR3 DNA reads TGTGCCAGCAGCCCAGCCAATAGCAATCAGCCCCAGCATTTT. Translation: CASSPANSNQPQHF.

This clonotype was observed many times. One base away lies a much larger clone, so this may be a sequencing read error. The V gene is TRBV2, the J gene TRBJ2-7; 11 bases match TRBD1. CDR1 is SNHLY and CDR2 is FYNNEI in the germline V gene. V trimming: 4 bases; J trimming: 2 bases; junction bases outside the gene matches: 1. CDR3 length equals 14 residues. CDR3 bases: TGTGCCAGCAGTGCGGGACAGGGGGCCTACGAGCAGTACTTC. The encoded protein is CASSAGQGAYEQYF.

The CDR3 DNA is TGTGCCAGCAGTTTAGGACAGGGGTACCAAGAGACCCAGTACTTC. Protein product: CASSLGQGYQETQYF. The chain couples TRBV12-3 or TRBV12-4 to TRBJ2-5; TRBD1 agrees at 8 bases. V lost 1 base to trimming and J lost 0 bases; unmatched junction nucleotides: 1. The CDR3 has 15 amino acids.

This clonotype was recorded a few times. V usage is TRBV25-1 and J usage is TRBJ1-5; weak D call: TRBD1 (5 bases). V was clipped by 1 base and J by 7 bases, with 11 bases between them. Germline V lookup: CDR1 MGHDK, CDR2 SYGVNS. This CDR3 is 14 amino acids long. The CDR3 is CASSEWGTGQPQHF. The CDR3 DNA is TGTGCCAGCAGTGAATGGGGGACGGGGCAGCCCCAGCATTTT.

This clonotype has at least ten counts. This sequence joins TRBV19 and TRBJ1-1; D is uncertain. Germline-derived CDR1 and CDR2 are LNHDA and SQIVND (reference sequence). The CDR3 is 15 amino acids. Trimming took 5 bases from V and 1 from J, leaving 14 bases between them. CDR3 in DNA: TGTGCCAGTAGTTCACCCCCCGCGGGGAACACTGAAGCTTTCTTT. It codes for CASSSPPAGNTEAFF.

At least ten counts were recorded for this clonotype. The chain couples TRBV2 to TRBJ2-2; D is possibly TRBD2 (6 bases). CDR3 length: 14 amino acids. Per germline, CDR1 SNHLY and CDR2 FYNNEI. V was trimmed by 11 bases and J by 0 bases, leaving 13 bases between them. This CDR3 reads CAARRETNTGELFF. The DNA of the CDR3 is TGTGCCGCACGGAGGGAGACGAACACCGGGGAGCTGTTTTTT.